This T cell receptor beta chain was documented in a study of a mutant IDH1 vaccine in newly diagnosed glioma. Regarding time point: baseline, week 1 (first vaccination visit). Treatment meaning: pre-vaccination baseline after standard-of-care therapy. Clones were sequenced by immunoSEQ multiplex PCR, and TCRdb holds only the in-frame ones, with some missing. Here the sample spans about 88,000 clones, roughly 87% being singletons. Germline V gene sequence: CDR1 SGHRS, CDR2 YFSETQ. V shed 3 bases and J 2 bases; nucleotides not matched to a gene: 2. CDR3 size: 14 residues. Sequenced material: PBMCs, taken from a glioma patient treated with radiotherapy, temozolomide or both. The chain has TRBV5-1 and TRBJ1-2, with 9 nucleotides matching TRBD1. This clonotype originated in a man between 40 and 49 years old with glioma. Some clones in this sample may be carry-over from other donors' samples. The chain's CDR3 is CASSSGTGNYGYTF. The CDR3 DNA is TGCGCCAGCAGCTCCGGGACAGGGAACTATGGCTACACCTTC.